Listed below are T cell receptor beta chains from one sample, sequenced in a study of blood T cell repertoires in COVID-19. Sequenced by immunoSEQ multiplex PCR; TCRdb stores in-frame clones only, minus some. The data show just over 25,000 clones, around 88% seen once. Sequenced sample: peripheral blood. The receptors stem from a man aged 65 to 85 with acute or convalescent COVID-19. CDR3s include the opening cysteine and the closing phenylalanine or tryptophan. D genes are given only for firm matches. Clone size appears in some rows only: once, few, many, or a class for an expanded clone.

abundance	d_gene	j_gene	v_gene	CDR3nt	CDR3aa
NA	TRBD2	TRBJ2-1	TRBV5-8	TGTGCCAGCAGCTTAGATGTTTCTAGCGGGAGTCGCGAGCAGTTCTTC	CASSLDVSSGSREQFF
NA	TRBD2	TRBJ2-3	TRBV20-1	TGCAGTGCTAGTGGGACTAGCGGGAGGACAGATACGCAGTATTTT	CSASGTSGRTDTQYF
NA	TRBD1	TRBJ1-5	TRBV28	TGTGCCAGCAGACAGGACAGGCCTCAGCCCCAGCATTTT	CASRQDRPQPQHF
NA	TRBD1	TRBJ2-7	TRBV27	TGTGCCAGCAACTTTCGACGCCGGGACAGGCCCTACGAGCAGTACTTC	CASNFRRRDRPYEQYF
NA	TRBD2	TRBJ2-1	TRBV24-1	TGTGCCACCAGTGATCCCGTAGGGGCGGGGGCCTACAATGAGCAGTTCTTC	CATSDPVGAGAYNEQFF
NA	NA	TRBJ1-1	TRBV12-2	TGTGCAAGTCCCCCCACACGCGGCCCTGAAGCTTTCTTT	CASPPTRGPEAFF
NA	NA	TRBJ2-3	TRBV3-1/TRBV3-2	TGTGCCAGCAGCCATCGGGGGTCGAAGGATACGCAGTATTTT	CASSHRGSKDTQYF
NA	TRBD1	TRBJ1-2	TRBV19	TGTGCCAGTAGGCAGGGACAGGCCTATGGCTACACCTTC	CASRQGQAYGYTF
NA	NA	TRBJ1-5	TRBV10-3	TGTGCCATCAGTGACAACTTCGGGAGCAATCAGCCCCAGCATTTT	CAISDNFGSNQPQHF
NA	TRBD2	TRBJ2-7	TRBV7-9	TGTGCCAGCAGCCGACCGTACCCCCTAGCGGGGAACTCCTACGAGCAGTACTTC	CASSRPYPLAGNSYEQYF
NA	TRBD2	TRBJ2-5	TRBV9	TGTGCCAGCAGCTCGCTAGCGGGAGGGCCCGAGACCCAGTACTTC	CASSSLAGGPETQYF
NA	TRBD1	TRBJ2-1	TRBV29-1	TGCAGCGTTGTCGGCCAGGGGGTAGGAGAGCAGTTCTTC	CSVVGQGVGEQFF
once	NA	TRBJ2-6	TRBV6-1	TGTGCCAGCAGTGTTAACAGGGCCTCTGGGGCCAACGTCCTGACTTTC	CASSVNRASGANVLTF
once	NA	TRBJ2-7	TRBV2	TGTGCCAGCAGTGAATCCCGGGACACAGCCTACGAGCAGTACTTC	CASSESRDTAYEQYF
NA	TRBD2	TRBJ2-2	TRBV7-3	TGTGCCAGCAGCTTAAGTGGGGCTAGCGGGCTGAACACCGGGGAGCTGTTTTTT	CASSLSGASGLNTGELFF
NA	NA	TRBJ1-4	TRBV5-5	TGTGCCAGCAGCTTAAGGAGTGAAAAACTGTTTTTT	CASSLRSEKLFF
NA	NA	TRBJ1-1	TRBV9	TGTGCCAGCAGCGTTACAGGGCAAACTGAAGCTTTCTTT	CASSVTGQTEAFF
once	NA	TRBJ1-1	TRBV6-5	TGTGCCAGCAGTTACTCTAACAGGCTGAACACTGAAGCTTTCTTT	CASSYSNRLNTEAFF
NA	NA	TRBJ2-7	TRBV6-6	TGTGCCAGCAGTTACGATGTTAGCGGTTCCTACGAGCAGTACTTC	CASSYDVSGSYEQYF
NA	TRBD1	TRBJ1-4	TRBV5-4	TGTGCCAGCAGCCAAAGACAGGGTGGAGAAAAACTGTTTTTT	CASSQRQGGEKLFF
NA	TRBD1	TRBJ2-5	TRBV24-1	TGTGCCACCAGTGATTATACGGGACAGTCACAAGAGACCCAGTACTTC	CATSDYTGQSQETQYF